The rows below give T cell receptor beta chains drawn from one sample of a study of T cell responses to AZD1222 COVID-19 vaccine. The method was immunoSEQ multiplex PCR; TCRdb's version includes in-frame clones alone and lacks a portion of them. The data contain 60,000 to 90,000 clones, more than 60% of them singletons. Sequenced material: peripheral blood, taken 28 days after the second dose of the MenACWY control vaccine. Receptors originate from an adult who received the MenACWY meningococcal vaccine as a control. The CDR3 runs from the conserved cysteine through the conserved F or W. Fields, in order: CDR3 protein, J gene, V gene.

CDR3 protein: CASSLAGTVDTQYF
J gene: TRBJ2-3
V gene: TRBV5-1

CDR3 protein: CASRTGTEHGYTF
J gene: TRBJ1-2
V gene: TRBV27

CDR3 protein: CASSYPLAGLSYEQYF
J gene: TRBJ2-7
V gene: TRBV6-2/TRBV6-3

CDR3 protein: CASSEASPTIRNQPQHF
J gene: TRBJ1-5
V gene: TRBV6-1

CDR3 protein: CAIRTGVGQPQHF
J gene: TRBJ1-5
V gene: TRBV10-3

CDR3 protein: CASSKALRDRGQSPLHF
J gene: TRBJ1-6
V gene: TRBV21-1

CDR3 protein: CARGTSGRGSSYNEQFF
J gene: TRBJ2-1
V gene: TRBV9

CDR3 protein: CASSQTTGTGNSPLHF
J gene: TRBJ1-6
V gene: TRBV4-2

CDR3 protein: CASSLVTGVGYTF
J gene: TRBJ1-2
V gene: TRBV5-4

CDR3 protein: CASSLGASGFSYEQYF
J gene: TRBJ2-7
V gene: TRBV7-8

CDR3 protein: CASSLRGAGEEFF
J gene: TRBJ2-1
V gene: TRBV5-5

CDR3 protein: CASSLGGFEQYF
J gene: TRBJ2-7
V gene: TRBV11-2

CDR3 protein: CASSLKQGKAEKLFF
J gene: TRBJ1-4
V gene: TRBV13

CDR3 protein: CASRPGDRYRDIYGNTIYF
J gene: TRBJ1-3
V gene: TRBV28

CDR3 protein: CASSISEVTDTQYF
J gene: TRBJ2-3
V gene: TRBV19

CDR3 protein: CSVGSGGKNGYTF
J gene: TRBJ1-2
V gene: TRBV29-1

CDR3 protein: CASSPHRTNEKLFF
J gene: TRBJ1-4
V gene: TRBV7-8

CDR3 protein: CASSTSQGREKLFF
J gene: TRBJ1-4
V gene: TRBV19

CDR3 protein: CASSSGPNSPLHF
J gene: TRBJ1-6
V gene: TRBV9

CDR3 protein: CSAVGPTEAFF
J gene: TRBJ1-1
V gene: TRBV29-1

CDR3 protein: CASSRGVGDTIYF
J gene: TRBJ1-3
V gene: TRBV3-1/TRBV3-2

CDR3 protein: CASSYSGGIAFF
J gene: TRBJ1-1
V gene: TRBV6-5

CDR3 protein: CASGASPNTGELFF
J gene: TRBJ2-2
V gene: TRBV7-3

CDR3 protein: CASRDRDTPGNTIYF
J gene: TRBJ1-3
V gene: TRBV6-6

CDR3 protein: CASSLNGDHTDTQYF
J gene: TRBJ2-3
V gene: TRBV7-2

CDR3 protein: CASSETLKGGQFF
J gene: TRBJ2-1
V gene: TRBV9

CDR3 protein: CASSELAGETDTQYF
J gene: TRBJ2-3
V gene: TRBV2

CDR3 protein: CASSRDSSYEQYF
J gene: TRBJ2-7
V gene: TRBV7-2

CDR3 protein: CASSYSRGRSSYNEQFF
J gene: TRBJ2-1
V gene: TRBV6-2/TRBV6-3

CDR3 protein: CASSIRQGRAFF
J gene: TRBJ1-1
V gene: TRBV19

CDR3 protein: CASSEKGYGDTQYF
J gene: TRBJ2-3
V gene: TRBV2

CDR3 protein: CASSSMGAVAKNIQYF
J gene: TRBJ2-4
V gene: TRBV28

CDR3 protein: CASRGTVTKANYGYTF
J gene: TRBJ1-2
V gene: TRBV28

CDR3 protein: CASSLRDGPYEQYF
J gene: TRBJ2-7
V gene: TRBV7-9

CDR3 protein: CASSPLGVATGELFF
J gene: TRBJ2-2
V gene: TRBV5-1

CDR3 protein: CASSLSGEQYF
J gene: TRBJ2-7
V gene: TRBV3-1/TRBV3-2

CDR3 protein: CASSLHRAGELFF
J gene: TRBJ2-2
V gene: TRBV7-8

CDR3 protein: CASSQRYGGRVYGYTF
J gene: TRBJ1-2
V gene: TRBV4-3

CDR3 protein: CASSKTGNYGYTF
J gene: TRBJ1-2
V gene: TRBV6-2/TRBV6-3

CDR3 protein: CASSMYRGRSYNEQFF
J gene: TRBJ2-1
V gene: TRBV5-1